The 18 T cell receptor beta chains presented below share a single source sample, sequenced in a study of blood T cell repertoires in COVID-19 (dated by TCRdb to between 2020 and 2021). The library was obtained by the immunoSEQ multiplex PCR assay. Imported from immuneACCESS, the table was reduced by TCRdb to in-frame sequences with V and J called. These copies leave out some clones; in studies compared against another copy, an unresolved V gene accounts for under half, and the cause of the remainder is not known. Across this sample there are approximately 210,000 clones, with about four fifths seen only once. The ten largest clones take up approximately 12% of the sample. The sequencing sample was made of peripheral blood. The receptor set was obtained from a woman in her thirties or forties with acute or convalescent COVID-19.

This clone was detected a few times. The rearrangement uses TRBV29-1 and TRBJ2-7; perhaps TRBD1 as D (6 bases). V lost 5 bases, J lost 2 bases, and 10 bases lay in between. Per germline, CDR1 SQVTM and CDR2 ANQGSEA. The CDR3 sequence is 12 residues long. The DNA for the CDR3 is TGCAGCGTTCAGGGGTCCACCTACGAGCAGTACTTC. Its protein is CSVQGSTYEQYF.

This chain joins TRBV28 and TRBJ2-7; TRBD1 might be the D (5 bases). Germline loops: CDR1 MDHEN, CDR2 SYDVKM. V was pared by 7 bases and J by 2 bases, with 6 bases between. The CDR3 spans 11 residues. The CDR3 sequence: CASIGAYEQYF. The DNA for the CDR3 is TGTGCCAGCATAGGGGCCTACGAGCAGTACTTC.

This clone was observed once. The rearrangement joins TRBV30 to TRBJ2-3; 7 nucleotides agree with TRBD2. V was clipped by 5 bases and J by 4 bases; unmatched bases: 3. Germline values: CDR1 GTSNPN, CDR2 SVGIG (reference sequence). This CDR3 spans 12 amino acids. The CDR3 loop reads CAWQRGADTQYF. CDR3 bases: TGTGCCTGGCAGCGGGGCGCAGATACGCAGTATTTT.

The CDR3 nucleotides are TGCGCCAGCAGCCGGGACGGGAGGGAGGACTATGGCTACACCTTC. As protein: CASSRDGREDYGYTF. The chain recombines TRBV5-1 with TRBJ1-2, with D perhaps matching TRBD1 (5 bases). V lost 4 bases to trimming and J lost 3 bases, with 16 bases between them. The CDR3 extends over 15 amino acids. Germline V lookup: CDR1 SGHRS, CDR2 YFSETQ. The variable domain in full, completed from reference TRBV5-1 and TRBJ1-2, reads KAGVTQTPRYLIKTRGQQVTLSCSPISGHRSVSWYQQTPGQGLQFLFEYFSETQRNKGNFPGRFSGRQFSNSRSEMNVSTLELGDSALYLCASSRDGREDYGYTFGSGTRLTVV.

CDR3 sequence (DNA): TGTGCCGGGATCCGGGACAGGGAAGGAGATGAGCAGTTCTTC. Protein: CAGIRDREGDEQFF. This sequence joins TRBV6-4 and TRBJ2-1; the match to TRBD1 covers 9 bases. CDR1 and CDR2 (germline): MRHNA, SNTAGT. This CDR3 is built from 14 residues. V trimming: 11 bases; J trimming: 8 bases; junction bases outside the gene matches: 13.

The rearrangement links TRBV24-1 to TRBJ2-1, with D possibly being TRBD2 (5 bases). The V and J ends lost 2 bases and 0 bases respectively, with 13 bases between them. The germline V gene encodes CDR1 KGHDR and CDR2 SFDVKD. CDR3 length equals 17 residues. This chain's CDR3 is CATSDYGRASSYNEQFF. The CDR3 bases are TGTGCCACCAGTGATTATGGGCGGGCGAGCTCCTACAATGAGCAGTTCTTC.

The CDR3 is CASSEAPGQGAEAFF. DNA of the CDR3: TGTGCCAGCAGTGAAGCCCCGGGACAGGGTGCTGAAGCTTTCTTT. The chain couples TRBV2 to TRBJ1-1; 9 bases are a match to TRBD1. Trimming took 0 bases from V and 6 from J; bases not matched to a gene: 5. Germline V CDR1 and CDR2: SNHLY, FYNNEI. The CDR3 sequence is 15 residues long.

CDR3 coding DNA: TGTGCCAGCAGCTCATACTCATTCACTAGCGGGAGGGACAATGAGCAGTTCTTC. Its protein product is CASSSYSFTSGRDNEQFF. The chain carries TRBV11-3 and TRBJ2-1; 13 bases are shared with TRBD2. Germline trimming cut 4 bases from V and 5 bases from J; bases unmatched to any gene: 11. This CDR3 has 18 amino acids. Germline assignment: CDR1 SGHNT and CDR2 YENEEA.

This clone was found once. The rearrangement joins TRBV19 to TRBJ2-3; 7 bases line up with TRBD1. The CDR3 runs 16 residues. Germline V gene data show CDR1 as LNHDA and CDR2 as SQIVND (reference sequence). V lost 4 bases, J lost 3 bases, and 10 bases stayed unmatched. The CDR3 is CASSTRQGQVTDTQYF. In nucleotides, the CDR3 is TGTGCCAGTAGTACCCGACAGGGCCAGGTTACAGATACGCAGTATTTT. Full variable domain (outside the CDR3, taken from reference TRBV19 and TRBJ2-3): DGGITQSPKYLFRKEGQNVTLSCEQNLNHDAMYWYRQDPGQGLRLIYYSQIVNDFQKGDIAEGYSVSREKKESFPLTVTSAQKNPTAFYLCASSTRQGQVTDTQYFGPGTRLTVL.

The rearrangement links TRBV20-1 to TRBJ1-4, with D perhaps matching TRBD1 (5 bases). This CDR3 has 11 amino acids. Per germline, CDR1 DFQATT and CDR2 SNEGSKA (reference sequence). CDR3 in DNA: TGCAGCGCCAGGGTGATCGGAAAACTGTTTTTT. This sequence encodes CSARVIGKLFF.

The gene calls are TRBV7-2 and TRBJ2-5; 7 bases map to TRBD1. V trimming: 2 bases; J trimming: 4 bases; junction bases outside the gene matches: 4. The CDR3 has 14 amino acids. Germline V gives CDR1 SGHTA, CDR2 FQGNSA. DNA of the CDR3: TGTGCCAGCAGCTTAATAGGGGGCGGAGAGACCCAGTACTTC. This translates into CASSLIGGGETQYF.

The chain uses TRBV2 and TRBJ1-1; 7 positions match TRBD1. The germline CDR1 and CDR2 sequences are SNHLY and FYNNEI. This CDR3 has 13 residues. With V trimmed by 8 bases and J by 4 bases, 7 bases remained unmatched. The CDR3 spells CASSEGAFTEAFF. Here the CDR3 DNA reads TGTGCCAGCTCCGAGGGGGCGTTCACTGAAGCTTTCTTT.

The rearrangement links TRBV20-1 to TRBJ2-7, with D possibly TRBD2 on 6 matching bases. The CDR3 runs to 14 residues. In germline, CDR1 is DFQATT, CDR2 SNEGSKA (reference sequence). V was clipped by 3 bases and J by 4 bases, with 16 bases between them. The CDR3 DNA reads TGCAGTGCTAGTCCCGACGGGAGAAGGTACGAGCAGTACTTC. Translating gives CSASPDGRRYEQYF.

This clone was seen once. The rearrangement uses TRBV10-3 and TRBJ2-1; 11 nucleotides line up with TRBD1. V dropped 7 bases and J dropped 8; count of bases not matched to a gene: 16. Looked up from germline, CDR1 is ENHRY and CDR2 is SYGVKD. This CDR3 has 17 residues. In DNA form, the CDR3 reads TGTGCCATCAAAGATGACCCCGGGACAGGGGGGTGGGATGAGCAGTTCTTC. It translates to CAIKDDPGTGGWDEQFF.

V usage is TRBV29-1 and J usage is TRBJ1-1; no definite D call. CDR1 and CDR2 (germline): SQVTM, ANQGSEA. CDR3 size: 13 residues. V shed 6 bases and J shed 2 bases, with 13 bases lying between them. CDR3 coding DNA: TGCAGCGTGGACTCCTGGGCCAACACTGAAGCTTTCTTT. Translating gives CSVDSWANTEAFF.

This rearrangement joins TRBV19 to TRBJ1-4; D gene uncertain. Trimming removed 3 bases at V and 8 bases at J, with 13 bases between. This CDR3 comprises 14 residues. Germline V gene sequence: CDR1 LNHDA, CDR2 SQIVND (reference sequence). The CDR3 DNA reads as TGTGCCAGTAGTATCGGGTCCGGTAGAGAAAAACTGTTTTTT. Amino acids: CASSIGSGREKLFF.

The chain employs TRBV7-6 and TRBJ2-7; a possible D gene is TRBD2 (6 bases). The length of the CDR3 is 16 residues. From germline, CDR1 is SGHVS and CDR2 FNYEAQ. Trimming shortened V by 5 bases and J by 1 base, and 18 bases separated the two germline ends. CDR3 bases: TGTGCCAGCAGCGCAGAGGGGACTCTCGGTTCCTACGAGCAGTACTTC. It yields the protein CASSAEGTLGSYEQYF.

This sequence joins TRBV27 and TRBJ2-1; D unresolved. In germline, CDR1 is MNHEY, CDR2 SMNVEV (reference sequence). This CDR3 is built from 11 residues. V lost 8 bases and J 9 bases, leaving 11 bases between the germline ends. CDR3 bases: TGTGCCAGCCTAGAGTTGGGTGAGCAGTTCTTC. As protein: CASLELGEQFF.